A single sample gave rise to the 28 T cell receptor beta chains below, sequenced in a study of blood T cells in healthy people across ages. For the second PCR, which ran for about 6 to 11 cycles, a sample-barcoded 5' primer and a J-beta primer mix were used. A single record per CDR3 protein comes from TCRdb applying MiXCR to the 5' RACE reads. The sample comprises hundreds of thousands of distinct CDR3 sequences, roughly 27% of which are singletons, and 25% to 35% rests with the top ten. The sequencing sample was made of blood. All receptors derive from a woman in her 70s in good health.

This chain joins TRBV5-1 and TRBJ2-5, with TRBD1 matching 11 bases. Per the germline V gene, CDR1 is SGHRS and CDR2 is YFSETQ. Trimming took 0 bases from V and 4 from J; bases not matched to a gene: 8. The CDR3 is 17 amino acids. The CDR3 nucleotides read TGCGCCAGCAGCTTGGGAGTCCGGACAGGGGGCGTAGAGACCCAGTACTTC. This gives the protein CASSLGVRTGGVETQYF.

The J gene is TRBJ2-1, the V gene TRBV3-1, with 12 nucleotides matching TRBD2. Germline lookup yields CDR1 LGHDT and CDR2 YNNKEL (reference sequence). The CDR3 covers 15 residues. The ends lost 6 bases at V and 7 bases at J; junction bases unmatched: 7. CDR3 region: CASRLLAGGGNEQFF. In nucleotides, the CDR3 is TGTGCCAGCAGACTTCTAGCGGGAGGGGGTAATGAGCAGTTCTTC.

The gene calls are TRBV28 and TRBJ2-5; weak D call: TRBD1 (6 bases). V gave up 10 bases and J gave up 4 bases, with 13 bases separating them. Germline-derived CDR1 and CDR2 are MDHEN and SYDVKM. CDR3 length: 12 residues. CDR3 coding DNA: TGTGCCACAACAGGGCTCGGAGAGACCCAGTACTTC. It codes for CATTGLGETQYF.

This clonotype was picked up a small number of times. In nucleotides, the CDR3 is TGTGCCAGCAGCCATTCCACTAGAGGACTTCTTGAGACCCAGTACTTC. Amino acids: CASSHSTRGLLETQYF. The J gene is TRBJ2-5, the V gene TRBV3-1, with D tentatively TRBD2 (5 bases). The V gene lost 3 bases and the J gene lost 5 bases, with 19 bases spanning the gap. The CDR3 extends over 16 amino acids. Germline assignment: CDR1 LGHDT and CDR2 YNNKEL (reference sequence).

Only a few counts were recorded for this clonotype. This chain joins TRBV18 and TRBJ2-5; D might be TRBD1 (6 bases). The DNA end is more similar to TRBJ2-7, so the J call may be wrong. Germline values: CDR1 KGHSH, CDR2 LQKENI. The CDR3 has 14 residues. For the CDR3, the DNA is TGTGCCAGCTCACAGGGGGATGCTCTCTACGAGCAGTACTTC. Protein product: CASSQGDALYEQYF.

The rearrangement links TRBV20-1 to TRBJ2-1; D is undetermined. CDR1 and CDR2 (germline): DFQATT, SNEGSKA (reference sequence). V lost 4 bases and J 4 bases, leaving 17 bases between the germline ends. The length of the CDR3 is 15 residues. CDR3 coding DNA: TGCAGTGCTATATCGAATCTAGTTAGTTACAATGAGCAGTTCTTC. Protein: CSAISNLVSYNEQFF.

This clonotype was seen only a few times. J is TRBJ2-1 and V is TRBV12-3 or TRBV12-4; no definite D call. The J call may be in error: the DNA end matches TRBJ2-7 better. The length of the CDR3 is 13 residues. DNA of the CDR3: TGTGCCAGCCGACATCAGCCCACCTACGAGCAGTACTTC. Translated, it gives CASRHQPTYEQYF.

The chain recombines TRBV5-1 with TRBJ2-2; possible D gene TRBD2, 5 bases. The CDR3 is made up of 15 amino acids. The ends were cut back, 0 bases at V and 1 base at J, with 7 bases in the middle. Germline V CDR1 and CDR2: SGHRS, YFSETQ. The DNA of the CDR3 is TGCGCCAGCAGCTTGGGACGGGGGAACACCGGGGAGCTGTTTTTT. Its protein product is CASSLGRGNTGELFF.

This clonotype has only a few counts. The CDR3 reads CASSVRQGNNSPLHF. The CDR3 DNA reads TGTGCCAGCAGCGTGAGACAGGGGAATAATTCACCCCTCCACTTT. The J gene is TRBJ1-6, the V gene TRBV9; 8 nucleotides match TRBD1. Germline V gene lookup returns CDR1 SGDLS and CDR2 YYNGEE. There are 15 residues in the CDR3. Losses at the gene ends were 2 bases for V and 5 bases for J; bases not matched to a gene: 3. The whole variable domain, filled in from reference TRBV9 and TRBJ1-6, reads DSGVTQTPKHLITATGQRVTLRCSPRSGDLSVYWYQQSLDQGLQFLIQYYNGEERAKGNILERFSAQQFPDLHSELNLSSLELGDSALYFCASSVRQGNNSPLHFGNGTRLTVT.

The table lists this clonotype with a few counts. This chain joins TRBV3-1 and TRBJ2-1; no definite D call. The CDR3 sequence is 16 residues long. Germline CDR1 is LGHDT and CDR2 is YNNKEL (reference sequence). V was clipped by 4 bases and J by 4 bases, with 17 bases between them. The CDR3 reads CASSPEDHSTYNEQFF. CDR3 nucleotides: TGTGCCAGCAGCCCTGAGGACCACTCCACGTACAATGAGCAGTTCTTC.

This clonotype was detected only a few times. The rearrangement joins TRBV3-1 to TRBJ1-1; D gene unclear. CDR1 and CDR2 from the germline V gene are LGHDT and YNNKEL (reference sequence). V shed 1 base and J shed 6 bases, with 6 bases lying between them. This CDR3 is built from 12 residues. The CDR3 region is CASSQGAPEAFF. CDR3 nucleotide sequence: TGTGCCAGCAGCCAAGGTGCTCCTGAAGCTTTCTTT.

This clonotype has just a few counts. V and J are TRBV6-5 and TRBJ2-5, with D uncertain. CDR1 MNHEY and CDR2 SVGAGI come from the germline V gene. The V and J ends lost 1 base and 1 base respectively, with 13 bases between them. The CDR3 length is 16 residues. The CDR3 DNA reads as TGTGCCAGCAGTTACTGGGCACGGAACAGCCAAGAGACCCAGTACTTC. Amino acids: CASSYWARNSQETQYF.

The chain uses TRBV6-2 or TRBV6-3 and TRBJ1-5; no firm D call. The V end was cut by 11 bases, the J end by 6 bases, with 11 bases between. The CDR3 totals 11 residues. CDR1 MNHEY and CDR2 SVGEGT come from the germline V gene. The CDR3 DNA sequence: TGTGCCGGAGGCCAAAGTCAGCCCCAGCATTTT. Its protein product is CAGGQSQPQHF.

This clonotype was seen a handful of times. This chain joins TRBV7-2 and TRBJ1-4; D is undetermined. Trimming removed 2 bases from V and 8 bases from J, with 9 bases in between. CDR1 and CDR2 from the germline V gene are SGHTA and FQGNSA. The CDR3 sequence is 13 residues long. For the CDR3, the DNA is TGTGCCAGCAGCTTAAAACGAGTCGAAAAACTGTTTTTT. The encoded protein is CASSLKRVEKLFF.

V and J are TRBV29-1 and TRBJ2-1; 7 bases line up with TRBD1. Per germline, CDR1 SQVTM and CDR2 ANQGSEA. Germline trimming cut 2 bases from V and 6 bases from J; bases unmatched to any gene: 1. The CDR3 is 12 amino acids. CDR3 residues: CSVERTGNEQFF. In DNA form, the CDR3 reads TGCAGCGTTGAAAGGACAGGCAATGAGCAGTTCTTC.

The J gene is TRBJ1-1, the V gene TRBV5-1, with TRBD1 matching over 8 bases. V lost 1 base to trimming and J lost 5 bases; unmatched junction nucleotides: 4. The CDR3 totals 14 residues. The germline CDR1 and CDR2 sequences are SGHRS and YFSETQ. CDR3 loop: CASSLQGAFTEAFF. CDR3 in DNA: TGCGCCAGCAGCTTGCAGGGGGCATTTACTGAAGCTTTCTTT. The variable domain in full, with the rest retrieved from reference TRBV5-1 and TRBJ1-1, is KAGVTQTPRYLIKTRGQQVTLSCSPISGHRSVSWYQQTPGQGLQFLFEYFSETQRNKGNFPGRFSGRQFSNSRSEMNVSTLELGDSALYLCASSLQGAFTEAFFGQGTRLTVV.

This clonotype was recorded many times. The chain employs TRBV29-1 and TRBJ2-5; tentatively, D is TRBD1 or TRBD2 (5 bases each). Germline V CDR1 and CDR2: SQVTM, ANQGSEA. The CDR3 has 12 residues. The V gene lost 3 bases and the J gene lost 3 bases, with 8 bases spanning the gap. CDR3: CSVDLGEETQYF. Here the CDR3 DNA reads TGCAGCGTTGACTTGGGGGAAGAGACCCAGTACTTC.

The chain uses TRBV14 and TRBJ1-6; D is ambiguous. V lost 1 base and J 0 bases, leaving 7 bases between the germline ends. Germline V gives CDR1 SGHDN, CDR2 FVKESK. The CDR3 is 16 amino acids. CDR3 DNA: TGTGCCAGCAGCCAAGCGGGAAGCTCCTATAATTCACCCCTCCACTTT. This gives the protein CASSQAGSSYNSPLHF. The full variable domain, in which reference TRBV14 and TRBJ1-6 provide the parts outside the CDR3, is EAGVTQFPSHSVIEKGQTVTLRCDPISGHDNLYWYRRVMGKEIKFLLHFVKESKQDESGMPNNRFLAERTGGTYSTLKVQPAELEDSGVYFCASSQAGSSYNSPLHFGNGTRLTVT.

The gene calls are TRBV7-2 and TRBJ1-4, with 7 bases lining up with TRBD1. The junction had 9 bases not matched to a gene; V was cut back by 3 bases and J by 8 bases. Germline loops: CDR1 SGHTA, CDR2 FQGNSA. The CDR3 covers 15 residues. CDR3 coding DNA: TGTGCCAGCAGCTTGGGGACAGCGGCGGGAGAAAAACTGTTTTTT. Amino acid sequence: CASSLGTAAGEKLFF.

The chain carries TRBV19 and TRBJ1-4, with D possibly being TRBD1 (6 bases). Trimming left V 7 bases short and J 4 bases short, with 13 bases between. This CDR3 contains 14 residues. Germline CDR1 reads LNHDA; CDR2 reads SQIVND (reference sequence). The DNA of the CDR3 is TGTGCCAGTAACACGGGACAACGTAATGAAAAACTGTTTTTT. This encodes CASNTGQRNEKLFF.

CDR3 loop: CASSQGGAGDEKLFF. For the CDR3, the DNA is TGCGCCAGCAGCCAAGGTGGGGCGGGGGATGAAAAACTGTTTTTT. V is TRBV4-3 and J is TRBJ1-4; a weak D match, TRBD1 (5 bases). Germline CDR1 reads LGHNA; CDR2 reads YSLEER. This CDR3 spans 15 amino acids. V lost 1 base, J lost 6 bases, and 12 bases lay in between.

At least ten counts were recorded for this clonotype. This chain uses TRBV28 with TRBJ2-5; D is possibly TRBD1 (6 bases). Trimming left V 3 bases short and J 0 bases short, with 14 bases between. Germline lookup yields CDR1 MDHEN and CDR2 SYDVKM. The CDR3 is made up of 16 amino acids. CDR3 amino acids: CASSFGDRIYQETQYF. CDR3 nucleotide sequence: TGTGCCAGCAGTTTTGGAGACAGGATATACCAAGAGACCCAGTACTTC.

A single count supports this clonotype. V and J are TRBV20-1 and TRBJ2-5; 9 positions agree with TRBD2. The end of the DNA aligns better with TRBJ2-1, so the J call may be wrong. Germline CDR1 DFQATT, CDR2 SNEGSKA (reference sequence). The CDR3 sequence is 14 residues long. The CDR3 region has the DNA TGCAGTGCTAGAGGCGGGGGGGCAGTCAATGAGCAGTTCTTC. Protein product: CSARGGGAVNEQFF.

The chain couples TRBV7-2 to TRBJ2-1, with 8 bases aligning to TRBD2. V lost 4 bases to trimming and J lost 5 bases; unmatched junction nucleotides: 7. The CDR3 extends over 15 amino acids. The V gene's germline CDR1 is SGHTA and CDR2 FQGNSA. The CDR3: CASSSGLGYDNEQFF. The CDR3 region has the DNA TGTGCCAGCAGCTCGGGACTAGGATATGACAATGAGCAGTTCTTC.

The chain links TRBV28 to TRBJ1-1; D possibly corresponds to TRBD1 (6 bases). The germline gives CDR1 MDHEN, CDR2 SYDVKM. V lost 8 bases and J lost 1, with 29 bases in between. The CDR3 has 19 residues. CDR3: CASPFGQRGIAHPNTEAFF. CDR3 bases: TGTGCCAGCCCTTTTGGACAAAGGGGGATCGCCCACCCGAACACTGAAGCTTTCTTT.

The chain uses TRBV5-1 and TRBJ2-1; D is perhaps TRBD2 (5 bases). The V end lost 7 bases, the J end lost 1 base, and 12 bases lay between the germline ends. The CDR3 covers 14 residues. The germline V gene has CDR1 SGHRS and CDR2 YFSETQ. The DNA of the CDR3 is TGCGCCAGCTCCAACGGAGGATCCTACAATGAGCAGTTCTTC. Residues: CASSNGGSYNEQFF.

The chain recombines TRBV6-1 with TRBJ2-1; D is unresolved. Trimming pared 1 base from V and 7 bases from J, leaving 14 bases between. The germline V gene has CDR1 MNHNS and CDR2 SASEGT. The CDR3 loop spans 15 amino acids. CDR3 amino acids: CASSEDSFVVNEQFF. In DNA, the CDR3 is TGTGCCAGCAGTGAAGACAGTTTTGTCGTTAATGAGCAGTTCTTC.

V gene TRBV7-2 combines with J gene TRBJ2-7; D may be TRBD2 (6 bases). V was cut by 5 bases and J by 1 base, with 15 bases left in between. The CDR3 sequence is 15 residues long. The germline gives CDR1 SGHTA, CDR2 FQGNSA. The CDR3 DNA is TGTGCCAGCAGCCCCGAGGGACTTTTATCCTACGAGCAGTACTTC. This codes for CASSPEGLLSYEQYF. Using reference TRBV7-2 and TRBJ2-7 for the parts outside the CDR3, the full variable domain is GAGVSQSPSNKVTEKGKDVELRCDPISGHTALYWYRQSLGQGLEFLIYFQGNSAPDKSGLPSDRFSAERTGGSVSTLTIQRTQQEDSAVYLCASSPEGLLSYEQYFGPGTRLTVT.